This TCR beta chain originates from a study of blood T cell repertoires in COVID-19. Authors' data handling: Amplified reference gene primers provided the basis for estimating nucleated cell counts. TCRdb keeps only in-frame clones here, not all; method: immunoSEQ multiplex PCR. Clone size and the V and J calls come from that table; the DNA yielded D and trimming. This sample has 300,000 to 400,000 clones, with around 84% found just once. Per germline, CDR1 MNHEY and CDR2 SVGEGT. J lost 8 bases, V lost 5 bases, and 7 bases had no gene match. CDR3 size: 14 residues. This receptor was identified in a woman in her 30s who had been exposed to COVID-19. This chain uses TRBV6-2 or TRBV6-3 with TRBJ1-4, with 8 bases fitting TRBD1. The sample consisted of PBMCs or T cells enriched from blood (not recorded which). The CDR3: CASSPRTGREKLFF. The CDR3 bases are TGTGCCAGCAGTCCACGGACAGGGCGGGAAAAACTGTTTTTT.